Below are 10 T cell receptor beta chains sequenced from a single sample in a study of cytomegalovirus exposure and HLA in healthy donors. PCR used 60 Vbeta primers and 13 Jbeta primers. Measured with immunoSEQ multiplex PCR; TCRdb has only the in-frame clones, and not every one. Among about 140,000 clones, approximately 79% were seen once, and the ten largest hold roughly 8.8%. The sequencing input was PBMCs. These receptors all stem from a woman aged 45-60 years in good health and CMV-seropositive.

This chain uses TRBV7-8 with TRBJ1-2; no clear D gene. This CDR3 contains 14 residues. CDR1 is SGHVS, CDR2 FQNEAQ, per germline. With 4 bases removed from V and 3 bases from J, the gap between germline ends came to 12 bases. Written as DNA, the CDR3 is TGTGCCAGCAGCTCCTTAACCGGGGACTATGGCTACACCTTC. Translated: CASSSLTGDYGYTF. Drawing the rest from reference TRBV7-8 and TRBJ1-2, the complete variable domain is GAGVSQSPRYKVAKRGQDVALRCDPISGHVSLFWYQQALGQGPEFLTYFQNEAQLDKSGLPSDRFFAERPEGSVSTLKIQRTQQEDSAVYLCASSSLTGDYGYTFGSGTRLTVV.

The V call is TRBV5-1, the J call TRBJ2-3; no clear D. The CDR3 covers 13 residues. Trimming pared 0 bases from V and 1 base from J, leaving 3 bases between. Germline CDR1 reads SGHRS; CDR2 reads YFSETQ. In DNA, the CDR3 is TGCGCCAGCAGCTTGGTCGGCACAGATACGCAGTATTTT. Translation: CASSLVGTDTQYF.

The V call is TRBV19, the J call TRBJ2-7, with a tentative D call TRBD1 (6 bases). Deletions cut 4 bases from V and 2 bases from J, with 18 bases between. Germline loops: CDR1 LNHDA, CDR2 SQIVND (reference sequence). The CDR3 has 16 amino acids. The CDR3 loop reads CASSTAGTFPTYEQYF. DNA for the CDR3: TGTGCCAGTAGTACCGCCGGGACATTCCCAACCTACGAGCAGTACTTC.

This clone occurred once. This chain links TRBV19 with TRBJ2-5; no clear D. Trimming cost V 8 bases and J 2 bases, with 9 bases left between them. Germline-derived CDR1 and CDR2 are LNHDA and SQIVND (reference sequence). This CDR3 contains 12 residues. The CDR3: CASQSGQETQYF. In DNA form, the CDR3 reads TGTGCCAGTCAGTCAGGTCAAGAGACCCAGTACTTC.

V usage is TRBV7-2 and J usage is TRBJ1-5; weak D call: TRBD1 (5 bases). Trimming cost V 2 bases and J 10 bases, with 12 bases left between them. Germline V lookup: CDR1 SGHTA, CDR2 FQGNSA. This CDR3 comprises 13 residues. The CDR3, as DNA: TGTGCCAGCAGCTTAACGACAGCCCAACCCCAGCATTTT. This translates into CASSLTTAQPQHF.

The V call is TRBV2, the J call TRBJ1-6, with D possibly TRBD1 on 5 matching bases. V lost 4 bases and J lost 9, with 19 bases in between. The CDR3 has 16 residues. Germline V gene data show CDR1 as SNHLY and CDR2 as FYNNEI. Here the CDR3 DNA reads TGTGCCAGCAGTGTAGAAGGGGAGGGCGTAGGTTCACCCCTCCACTTT. This gives the protein CASSVEGEGVGSPLHF.

About this clone itself: This same CDR3 is encoded by further DNA sequences in the sample. CDR3 in amino acids: CASSPRGGSYEQYF. CDR3 sequence (DNA): TGTGCCAGCAGCCCCCGGGGGGGTTCCTACGAGCAGTACTTC. The V gene is TRBV7-2, the J gene TRBJ2-7, with 8 bases matching TRBD2. V dropped 5 bases and J dropped 1; count of bases not matched to a gene: 4. The V gene's germline CDR1 is SGHTA and CDR2 FQGNSA. The CDR3 spans 14 residues.

The V call is TRBV7-2, the J call TRBJ1-6, with TRBD1 identical over 8 bases. CDR1 is SGHTA, CDR2 FQGNSA, per germline. The CDR3 is 14 amino acids. V gave up 4 bases and J gave up 13 bases; unmatched junction bases: 9. CDR3: CASSSDRGTGPLHF. CDR3 nucleotides: TGTGCCAGCAGCTCAGACAGGGGAACGGGCCCCCTCCACTTT.

The rearrangement joins TRBV6-1 to TRBJ1-2; 7 nucleotides match TRBD1. Germline assignment: CDR1 MNHNS and CDR2 SASEGT. The V gene end was trimmed by 6 bases and the J gene end by 2 bases; junction bases not matched to a gene: 6. This CDR3 contains 14 residues. The CDR3 bases are TGTGCCAGCAGCCCGACAGGGATGAACTATGGCTACACCTTC. It codes for CASSPTGMNYGYTF.

This rearrangement joins TRBV6-5 to TRBJ2-7; possible D gene TRBD2, 6 bases. V lost 0 bases to trimming and J lost 3 bases, with 12 bases between them. This CDR3 contains 15 residues. Germline-derived CDR1 and CDR2 are MNHEY and SVGAGI. CDR3 sequence: CASSYSSGGLYEQYF. CDR3 sequence (DNA): TGTGCCAGCAGTTACTCTTCCGGGGGACTCTACGAGCAGTACTTC.